The source of this T cell receptor beta chain is a study of blood T cell repertoires in COVID-19. Overall study: The United States, Italy and Spain provided the acute and convalescent COVID-19 samples. PBMCs, B-cell-depleted T cells, or T cells provided the cDNA or gDNA that made up the material.

Source study methods: Cell counts per sample came from amplifying reference gene primers. The repertoire was sequenced with immunoSEQ multiplex PCR; TCRdb's copy has only in-frame clones and lacks some. That table supplies the V and J calls and clone size; D and trimming were determined from the DNA. Among over 110,000 clones listed, around 80% were seen once. Trimming cost V 8 bases and J 0 bases, with 17 bases left between them. The CDR3 totals 16 residues. Germline CDR1 reads SGHAT; CDR2 reads FQNNGV. The count of this clone is one. Source material: peripheral blood. This receptor was identified in a man at least 80 years old with acute or convalescent COVID-19. This chain joins TRBV11-2 and TRBJ1-3; D perhaps matches TRBD1 (6 bases). The CDR3 region is CASRDGQYVSGNTIYF. For the CDR3, the DNA is TGTGCCAGCCGAGACGGACAGTACGTCTCTGGAAACACCATATATTTT.